Listed here are 15 T cell receptor beta chains from one sample, sequenced in a study of CD8+CD57+ T cells in acquired aplastic anemia. Investigators profiled TCR beta VDJ and CDR3 from genomic DNA template. One entry per CDR3 protein, called by TCRdb with MiXCR from the reads. Of 150,000 to 200,000 distinct CDR3 sequences listed, 40% to 55% are singletons. Flow cytometry had shown expanded CD8+CD57+ cells in the patients chosen for sequencing. Sample: sorted CD4+, CD8+, or CD8+CD57+ T cells (not recorded which) from PBMCs. These receptors were collected from a human donor with aplastic anemia.

The V call is TRBV2, the J call TRBJ2-2; TRBD2 is a possible D gene (6 bases). V was trimmed by 6 bases and J by 10 bases, leaving 15 bases between them. The CDR3 runs 13 residues. Germline CDR1 is SNHLY and CDR2 is FYNNEI. CDR3 in DNA: TGTGCCAGCAGCCACAATTGGGGGGAGGAGCTGTTTTTT. Amino acid sequence: CASSHNWGEELFF.

Ten or more counts support this clonotype. J is TRBJ2-3 and V is TRBV7-2; D remains ambiguous. V was pared by 0 bases and J by 5 bases, with 0 bases between. CDR1 SGHTA and CDR2 FQGNSA come from the germline V gene. The CDR3 has 11 residues. CDR3 nucleotides: TGTGCCAGCAGCTTAGCAGATACGCAGTATTTT. Translating gives CASSLADTQYF.

A note on this clonotype: The junction does not match germline at one end; this may be a read error. V usage is TRBV24-1 and J usage is TRBJ1-5; D call uncertain. The CDR3 has 14 residues. CDR1 and CDR2 from the germline V gene are KGHDR and SFDVKD. CDR3 protein: CATSGLGSNQPRHF. CDR3 bases: TGTGCCACCAGTGGATTGGGGAGCAATCAGCCCCGGCATTTT.

The CDR3: CASTLTGETQYF. CDR3 nucleotide sequence: TGTGCCAGCACCCTCACGGGGGAGACCCAGTACTTC. V and J are TRBV7-2 and TRBJ2-5; weak D call: TRBD2 (5 bases). Trimming removed 7 bases from V and 5 bases from J, with 11 bases in between. Germline V gives CDR1 SGHTA, CDR2 FQGNSA. The CDR3 totals 12 residues. Drawing the rest from reference TRBV7-2 and TRBJ2-5, the complete variable domain is GAGVSQSPSNKVTEKGKDVELRCDPISGHTALYWYRQSLGQGLEFLIYFQGNSAPDKSGLPSDRFSAERTGGSVSTLTIQRTQQEDSAVYLCASTLTGETQYFGPGTRLLVL.

This clonotype was observed a handful of times. The rearrangement links TRBV7-3 to TRBJ2-3, with 9 positions matching TRBD2. This CDR3 has 16 amino acids. The V segment lost 2 bases and the J segment 0 bases; nucleotides outside the gene matches: 3. In germline, CDR1 is SGHTA, CDR2 FQGTGA. CDR3 protein: CASSLASGTSTDTQYF. The CDR3 DNA is TGTGCCAGCAGCTTAGCTAGCGGGACCAGCACAGATACGCAGTATTTT.

In this sample, this clonotype turned up many times. The J gene is TRBJ1-5, the V gene TRBV6-2 or TRBV6-3; D not certain. The CDR3 consists of 12 residues. Germline CDR1 reads MNHEY; CDR2 reads SVGEGT. Between the trimmed V and J ends, which lost 5 bases and 6 bases, there was a span of 8 bases. DNA of the CDR3: TGTGCCAGCAGTCCTCTAGGTCAGCCCCAGCATTTT. Translating gives CASSPLGQPQHF.

The V gene is TRBV29-1, the J gene TRBJ2-5, with 10 nucleotides matching TRBD2. V lost 6 bases, J lost 5 bases, and 12 bases stayed unmatched. Germline values: CDR1 SQVTM, CDR2 ANQGSEA. The CDR3 runs 15 residues. CDR3 in DNA: TGCAGCGTCCGTATTCGAGCGGGAGGGCTGGAGACCCAGTACTTC. Its translation is CSVRIRAGGLETQYF.

J is TRBJ1-1 and V is TRBV10-3, with D maybe TRBD1 (6 bases). With 3 bases removed from V and 4 bases from J, the gap between germline ends came to 9 bases. This CDR3 spans 13 amino acids. CDR1 is ENHRY and CDR2 is SYGVKD in the germline V gene. CDR3 nucleotides: TGTGCCATCAGTGATAAGGGGGGCACTGAAGCTTTCTTT. Residues: CAISDKGGTEAFF.

The V call is TRBV7-3, the J call TRBJ2-5; TRBD1 might be the D (6 bases). Trimming removed 5 bases at V and 1 base at J, with 8 bases between. Germline CDR1 and CDR2: SGHTA and FQGTGA. This CDR3 is 13 amino acids long. The CDR3: CASSNRAQETQYF. The CDR3 bases are TGTGCCAGCAGCAACAGGGCCCAAGAGACCCAGTACTTC.

This clonotype has ten or more counts. This chain links TRBV5-1 with TRBJ2-3, with a weak D call TRBD1 (5 bases). This CDR3 is 15 amino acids long. The ends were cut back, 0 bases at V and 4 bases at J, with 12 bases in the middle. The germline V gene encodes CDR1 SGHRS and CDR2 YFSETQ. CDR3 in DNA: TGCGCCAGCAGCTTGGTAGGGTCACAGGCAGATACGCAGTATTTT. Its protein is CASSLVGSQADTQYF.

This clonotype came up many times. V is TRBV7-2 and J is TRBJ1-2, with a weak D call TRBD1 (5 bases). Looked up from germline, CDR1 is SGHTA and CDR2 is FQGNSA. V lost 2 bases and J lost 4, with 11 bases in between. The CDR3 is made up of 14 amino acids. CDR3 nucleotides: TGTGCCAGCAGCTTATTGCAGGGCTTCTATGGCTACACCTTC. This translates into CASSLLQGFYGYTF.

This clonotype was found many times. CDR3 nucleotide sequence: TGTGCCAGCAGCGTAATGGTTTCTGGAAACACCATATATTTT. Residues: CASSVMVSGNTIYF. The V and J genes are TRBV9 and TRBJ1-3; no clear D gene. V was trimmed by 1 base and J by 1 base, leaving 6 bases between them. The CDR3 sequence is 14 residues long. Germline assignment: CDR1 SGDLS and CDR2 YYNGEE.

The V and J genes are TRBV5-6 and TRBJ1-2; D is undetermined. Trimming took off 0 bases at V and 5 bases at J, with 5 bases between the two ends. Germline values: CDR1 SGHDT, CDR2 YYEEEE. The CDR3 length is 12 residues. The CDR3 sequence: CASSLVPYGYTF. The CDR3 DNA is TGTGCCAGCAGCTTGGTTCCGTATGGCTACACCTTC. Full variable domain (outside the CDR3, taken from reference TRBV5-6 and TRBJ1-2): DAGVTQSPTHLIKTRGQQVTLRCSPKSGHDTVSWYQQALGQGPQFIFQYYEEEERQRGNFPDRFSGHQFPNYSSELNVNALLLGDSALYLCASSLVPYGYTFGSGTRLTVV.

The chain couples TRBV19 to TRBJ1-6; no clear D. Germline V gene sequence: CDR1 LNHDA, CDR2 SQIVND (reference sequence). This CDR3 is 16 amino acids long. V was shortened by 5 bases and J by 0 bases, with 11 bases between the two germline ends. CDR3 residues: CASSAKDGSYNSPLHF. For the CDR3, the DNA is TGTGCCAGTAGTGCAAAAGACGGCTCCTATAATTCACCCCTCCACTTT.

J is TRBJ1-6 and V is TRBV20-1; no firm D call. The V end lost 5 bases, the J end lost 5 bases, and 13 bases lay between the germline ends. CDR3 length: 14 amino acids. In germline, CDR1 is DFQATT, CDR2 SNEGSKA (reference sequence). The CDR3 coding sequence is TGCAGTGCTCTGGCGCTAGCCCATAATTCACCCCTCCACTTT. It yields the protein CSALALAHNSPLHF.